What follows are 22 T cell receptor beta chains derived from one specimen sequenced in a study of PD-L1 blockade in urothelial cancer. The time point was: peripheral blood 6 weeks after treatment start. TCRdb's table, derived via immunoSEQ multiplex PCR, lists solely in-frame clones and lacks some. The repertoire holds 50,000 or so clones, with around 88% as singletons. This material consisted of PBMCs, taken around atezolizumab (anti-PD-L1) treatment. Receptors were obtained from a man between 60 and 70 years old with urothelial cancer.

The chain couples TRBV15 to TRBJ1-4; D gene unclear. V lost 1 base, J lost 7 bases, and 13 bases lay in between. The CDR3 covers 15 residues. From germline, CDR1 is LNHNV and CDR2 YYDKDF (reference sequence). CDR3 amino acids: CATSRGAGEGEKLFF. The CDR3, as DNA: TGTGCCACCAGCAGAGGGGCCGGGGAAGGTGAAAAACTGTTTTTT.

The CDR3 DNA reads TGTGCCAGCAGCGTAGAAGCCTCGGGCAGGGGGCATGAGACCCAGTACTTC. It codes for CASSVEASGRGHETQYF. V and J are TRBV9 and TRBJ2-5, with TRBD1 identical over 8 bases. J was trimmed by 5 bases and V by 0 bases; bases with no gene match: 12. Germline CDR1 SGDLS, CDR2 YYNGEE. The CDR3 consists of 17 residues.

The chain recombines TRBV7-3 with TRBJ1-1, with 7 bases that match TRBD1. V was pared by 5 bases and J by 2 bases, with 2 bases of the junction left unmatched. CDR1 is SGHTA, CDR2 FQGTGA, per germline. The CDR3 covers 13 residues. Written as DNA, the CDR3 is TGTGCCAGCAGCAGACAGGGCAACACTGAAGCTTTCTTT. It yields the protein CASSRQGNTEAFF.

In DNA form, the CDR3 reads TGTGCCAGCAGTTTAGCCGTGACAGGTGTAGGCAATGAGCAGTTCTTC. Translated: CASSLAVTGVGNEQFF. The V gene is TRBV27, the J gene TRBJ2-1; TRBD1 might be the D (6 bases). The V and J ends lost 2 bases and 6 bases respectively, with 17 bases between them. Germline CDR1 is MNHEY and CDR2 is SMNVEV (reference sequence). This CDR3 contains 16 residues.

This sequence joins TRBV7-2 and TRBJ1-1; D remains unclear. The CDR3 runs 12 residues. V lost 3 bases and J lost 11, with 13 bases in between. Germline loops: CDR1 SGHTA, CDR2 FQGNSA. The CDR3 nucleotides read TGTGCCAGCAGCTTGGTTGCGAGGGAGGCTTTCTTT. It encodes CASSLVAREAFF.

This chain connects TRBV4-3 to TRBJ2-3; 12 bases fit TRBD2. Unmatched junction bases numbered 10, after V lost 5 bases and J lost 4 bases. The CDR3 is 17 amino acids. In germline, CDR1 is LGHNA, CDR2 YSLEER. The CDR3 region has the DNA TGCGCCAGCAGCTCGAGTCCTAGCGGGGGGGCCTCAGATACGCAGTATTTT. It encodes CASSSSPSGGASDTQYF.

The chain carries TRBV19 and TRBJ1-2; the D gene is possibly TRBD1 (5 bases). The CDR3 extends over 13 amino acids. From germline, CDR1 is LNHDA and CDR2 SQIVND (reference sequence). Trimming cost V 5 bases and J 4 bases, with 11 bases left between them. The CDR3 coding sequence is TGTGCCAGTAGTCCCCAGGGTAGCTATGGCTACACCTTC. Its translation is CASSPQGSYGYTF.

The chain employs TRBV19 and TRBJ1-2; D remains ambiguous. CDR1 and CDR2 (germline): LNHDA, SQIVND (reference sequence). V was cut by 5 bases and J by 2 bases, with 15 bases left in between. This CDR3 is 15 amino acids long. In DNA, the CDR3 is TGTGCCAGTAGTCCGATTAGGACGGGGAACTATGGCTACACCTTC. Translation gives CASSPIRTGNYGYTF. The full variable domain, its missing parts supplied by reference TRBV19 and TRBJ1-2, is DGGITQSPKYLFRKEGQNVTLSCEQNLNHDAMYWYRQDPGQGLRLIYYSQIVNDFQKGDIAEGYSVSREKKESFPLTVTSAQKNPTAFYLCASSPIRTGNYGYTFGSGTRLTVV.

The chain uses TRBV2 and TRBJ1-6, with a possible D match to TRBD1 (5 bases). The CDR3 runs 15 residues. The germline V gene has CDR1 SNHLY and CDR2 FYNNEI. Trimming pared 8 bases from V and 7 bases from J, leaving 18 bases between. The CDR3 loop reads CASSEQGLMNSPLHF. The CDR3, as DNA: TGTGCCAGCTCCGAGCAGGGATTGATGAATTCACCCCTCCACTTT.

Here the CDR3 reads CASSLAGKPSTDTQYF. In nucleotides, the CDR3 is TGCGCCAGCAGCTTGGCGGGGAAGCCTAGCACAGATACGCAGTATTTT. V gene TRBV5-1 combines with J gene TRBJ2-3, with D possibly matching TRBD2 (5 bases). V lost 0 bases and J 0 bases, leaving 11 bases between the germline ends. Germline CDR1 SGHRS, CDR2 YFSETQ. CDR3 length: 16 amino acids.

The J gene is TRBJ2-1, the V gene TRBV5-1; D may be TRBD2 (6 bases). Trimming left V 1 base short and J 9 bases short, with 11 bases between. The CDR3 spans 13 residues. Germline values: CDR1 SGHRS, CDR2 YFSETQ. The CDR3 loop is CASSLSPGGEQFF. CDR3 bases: TGCGCCAGCAGCTTGTCACCCGGGGGTGAGCAGTTCTTC.

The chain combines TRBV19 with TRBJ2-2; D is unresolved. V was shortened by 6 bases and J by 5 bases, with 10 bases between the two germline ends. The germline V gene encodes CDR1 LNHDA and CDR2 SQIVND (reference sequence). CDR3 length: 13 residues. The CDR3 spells CASSQMPTGELFF. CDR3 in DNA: TGTGCCAGTAGCCAGATGCCAACCGGGGAGCTGTTTTTT.

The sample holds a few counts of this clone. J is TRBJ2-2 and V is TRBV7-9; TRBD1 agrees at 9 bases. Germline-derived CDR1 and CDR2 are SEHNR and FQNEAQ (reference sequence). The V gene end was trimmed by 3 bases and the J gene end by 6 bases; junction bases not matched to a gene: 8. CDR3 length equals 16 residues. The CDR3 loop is CASSFRDRESSGELFF. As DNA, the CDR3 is TGTGCCAGCAGCTTCCGGGACAGGGAGTCCTCCGGGGAGCTGTTTTTT. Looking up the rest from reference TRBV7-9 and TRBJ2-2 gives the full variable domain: DTGVSQNPRHKITKRGQNVTFRCDPISEHNRLYWYRQTLGQGPEFLTYFQNEAQLEKSRLLSDRFSAERPKGSFSTLEIQRTEQGDSAMYLCASSFRDRESSGELFFGEGSRLTVL.

The DNA for the CDR3 is TGTGCCAGCAGCTTGCCAGGACAGGGGAAAAACATTCAGTACTTC. It specifies CASSLPGQGKNIQYF. The chain couples TRBV5-6 to TRBJ2-4, with TRBD1 identical over 9 bases. The CDR3 is made up of 15 amino acids. Germline trimming cut 1 base from V and 4 bases from J; bases unmatched to any gene: 3. Germline V lookup: CDR1 SGHDT, CDR2 YYEEEE. The whole variable domain, remainder taken from reference TRBV5-6 and TRBJ2-4, is DAGVTQSPTHLIKTRGQQVTLRCSPKSGHDTVSWYQQALGQGPQFIFQYYEEEERQRGNFPDRFSGHQFPNYSSELNVNALLLGDSALYLCASSLPGQGKNIQYFGAGTRLSVL.

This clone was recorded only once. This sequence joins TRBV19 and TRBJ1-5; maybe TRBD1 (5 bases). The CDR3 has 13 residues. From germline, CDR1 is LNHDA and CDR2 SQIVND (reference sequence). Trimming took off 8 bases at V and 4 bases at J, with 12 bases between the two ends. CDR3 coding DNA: TGTGCCAGTGGTGGAACAGGAAATCAGCCCCAGCATTTT. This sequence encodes CASGGTGNQPQHF.

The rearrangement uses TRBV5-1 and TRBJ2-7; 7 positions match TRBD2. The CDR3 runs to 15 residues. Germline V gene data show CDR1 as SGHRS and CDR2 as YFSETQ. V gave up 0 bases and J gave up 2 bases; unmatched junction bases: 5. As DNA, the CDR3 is TGCGCCAGCAGCTTGGAAGTAGGGAGGGCCTACGAGCAGTACTTC. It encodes CASSLEVGRAYEQYF.

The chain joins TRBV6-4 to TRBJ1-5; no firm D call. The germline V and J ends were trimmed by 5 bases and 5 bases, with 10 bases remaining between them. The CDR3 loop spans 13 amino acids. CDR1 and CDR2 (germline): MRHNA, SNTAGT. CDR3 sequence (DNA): TGTGCCAGCAGTAAAGATCGGGATCAGCCCCAGCATTTT. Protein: CASSKDRDQPQHF.

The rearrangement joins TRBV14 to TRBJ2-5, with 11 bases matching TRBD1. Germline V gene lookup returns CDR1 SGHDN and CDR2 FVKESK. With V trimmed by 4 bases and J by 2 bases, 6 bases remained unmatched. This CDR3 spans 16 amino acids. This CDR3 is CASSRGDRGWQETQYF. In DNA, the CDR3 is TGTGCCAGCAGCCGCGGGGACAGGGGGTGGCAAGAGACCCAGTACTTC.

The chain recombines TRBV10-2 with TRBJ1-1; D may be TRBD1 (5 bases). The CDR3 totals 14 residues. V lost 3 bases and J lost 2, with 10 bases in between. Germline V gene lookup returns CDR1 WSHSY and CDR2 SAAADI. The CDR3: CASSDGGENTEAFF. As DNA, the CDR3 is TGCGCCAGCAGTGATGGGGGGGAAAACACTGAAGCTTTCTTT.

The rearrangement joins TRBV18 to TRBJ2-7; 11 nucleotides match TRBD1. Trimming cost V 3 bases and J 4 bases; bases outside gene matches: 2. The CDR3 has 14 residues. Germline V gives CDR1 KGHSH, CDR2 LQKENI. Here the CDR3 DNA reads TGTGCCAGCTCACCGGGACAGGGGGAGTACGAGCAGTACTTC. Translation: CASSPGQGEYEQYF.

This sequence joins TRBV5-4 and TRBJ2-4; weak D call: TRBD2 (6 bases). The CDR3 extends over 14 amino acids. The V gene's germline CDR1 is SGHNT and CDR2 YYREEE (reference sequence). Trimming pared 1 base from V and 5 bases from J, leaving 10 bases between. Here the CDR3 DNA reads TGTGCCAGCAGCTTGCGTGGGACTCAAAACATTCAGTACTTC. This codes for CASSLRGTQNIQYF. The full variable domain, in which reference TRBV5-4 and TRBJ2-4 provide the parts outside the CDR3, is ETGVTQSPTHLIKTRGQQVTLRCSSQSGHNTVSWYQQALGQGPQFIFQYYREEENGRGNFPPRFSGLQFPNYSSELNVNALELDDSALYLCASSLRGTQNIQYFGAGTRLSVL.

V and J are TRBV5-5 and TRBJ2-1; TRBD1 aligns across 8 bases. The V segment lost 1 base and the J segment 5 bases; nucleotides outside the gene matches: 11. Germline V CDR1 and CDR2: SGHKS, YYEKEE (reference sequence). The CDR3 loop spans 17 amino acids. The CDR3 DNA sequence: TGTGCCAGCAGCTTGATTGCCGGGACAGGAGGAAACAATGAGCAGTTCTTC. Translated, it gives CASSLIAGTGGNNEQFF.